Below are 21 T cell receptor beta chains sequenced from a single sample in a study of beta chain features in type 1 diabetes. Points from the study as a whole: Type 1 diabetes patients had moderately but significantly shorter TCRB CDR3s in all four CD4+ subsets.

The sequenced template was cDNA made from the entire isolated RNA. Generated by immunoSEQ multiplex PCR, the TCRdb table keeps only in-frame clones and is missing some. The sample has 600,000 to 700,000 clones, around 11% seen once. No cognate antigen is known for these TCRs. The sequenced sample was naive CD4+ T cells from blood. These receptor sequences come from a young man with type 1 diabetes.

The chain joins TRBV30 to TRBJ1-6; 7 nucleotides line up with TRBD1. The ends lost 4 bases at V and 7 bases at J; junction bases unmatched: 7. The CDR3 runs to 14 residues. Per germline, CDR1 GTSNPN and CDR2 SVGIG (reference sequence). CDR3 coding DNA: TGTGCCTGGAAGGCTACGGACAGGAATTCACCCCTCCACTTT. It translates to CAWKATDRNSPLHF.

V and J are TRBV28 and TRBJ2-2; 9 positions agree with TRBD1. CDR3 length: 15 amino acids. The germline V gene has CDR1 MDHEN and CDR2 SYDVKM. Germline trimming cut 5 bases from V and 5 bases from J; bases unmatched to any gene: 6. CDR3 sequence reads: CASSLDRGVTGELFF. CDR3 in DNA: TGTGCCAGCAGTCTCGACAGGGGGGTTACCGGGGAGCTGTTTTTT.

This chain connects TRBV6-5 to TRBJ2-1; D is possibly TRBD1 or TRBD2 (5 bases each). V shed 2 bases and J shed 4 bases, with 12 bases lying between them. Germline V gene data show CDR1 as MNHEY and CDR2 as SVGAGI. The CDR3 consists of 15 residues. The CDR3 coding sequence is TGTGCCAGCAGTTACGCCGACAGCGGTTACAATGAGCAGTTCTTC. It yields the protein CASSYADSGYNEQFF.

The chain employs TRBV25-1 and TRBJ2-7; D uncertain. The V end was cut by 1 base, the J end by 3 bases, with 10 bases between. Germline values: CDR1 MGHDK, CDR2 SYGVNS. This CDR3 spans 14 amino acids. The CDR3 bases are TGTGCCAGCAGTGAATCCGGGTCCCACTACGAGCAGTACTTC. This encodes CASSESGSHYEQYF.

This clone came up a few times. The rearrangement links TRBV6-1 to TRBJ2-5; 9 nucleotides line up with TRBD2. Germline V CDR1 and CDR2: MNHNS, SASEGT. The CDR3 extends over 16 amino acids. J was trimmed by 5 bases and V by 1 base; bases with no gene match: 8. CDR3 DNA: TGTGCCAGCAGTGAAGATGGCGGGGGGGCAAGGGAGACCCAGTACTTC. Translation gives CASSEDGGGARETQYF.

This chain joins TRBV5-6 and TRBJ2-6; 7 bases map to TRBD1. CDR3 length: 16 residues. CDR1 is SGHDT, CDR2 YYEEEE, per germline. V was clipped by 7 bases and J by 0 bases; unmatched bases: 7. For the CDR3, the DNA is TGTGCCAGCGGGGGACAGTTTTCCTCTGGGGCCAACGTCCTGACTTTC. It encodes CASGGQFSSGANVLTF.

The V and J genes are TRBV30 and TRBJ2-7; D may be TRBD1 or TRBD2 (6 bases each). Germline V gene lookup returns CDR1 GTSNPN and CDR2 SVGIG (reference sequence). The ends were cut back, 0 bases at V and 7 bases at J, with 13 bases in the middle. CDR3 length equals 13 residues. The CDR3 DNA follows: TGTGCCTGGAGTGTAACGGGGGCGGGGGAGCAGTACTTC. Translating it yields CAWSVTGAGEQYF. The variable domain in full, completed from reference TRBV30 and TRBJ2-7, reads SQTIHQWPATLVQPVGSPLSLECTVEGTSNPNLYWYRQAAGRGLQLLFYSVGIGQISSEVPQNLSASRPQDRQFILSSKKLLLSDSGFYLCAWSVTGAGEQYFGPGTRLTVT.

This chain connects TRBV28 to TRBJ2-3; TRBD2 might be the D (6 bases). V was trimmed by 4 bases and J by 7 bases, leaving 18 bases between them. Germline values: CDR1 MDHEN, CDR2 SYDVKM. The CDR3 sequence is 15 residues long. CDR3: CASSSPGASAYTQYF. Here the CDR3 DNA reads TGTGCCAGCAGTTCCCCGGGAGCGTCGGCCTATACGCAGTATTTT.

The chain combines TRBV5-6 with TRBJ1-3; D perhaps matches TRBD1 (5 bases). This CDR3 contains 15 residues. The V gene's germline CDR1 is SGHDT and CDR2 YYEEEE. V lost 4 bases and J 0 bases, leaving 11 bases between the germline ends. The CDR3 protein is CASSLPTVSGNTIYF. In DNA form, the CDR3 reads TGTGCCAGCAGCCTTCCGACAGTCTCTGGAAACACCATATATTTT.

The CDR3 loop reads CASSLQGDIQYF. The DNA of the CDR3 is TGTGCCAGCAGCCTCCAGGGAGACATTCAGTACTTC. The chain is built from TRBV4-2 and TRBJ2-4; perhaps D is TRBD1 or TRBD2 (5 bases each). CDR1 is LGHNA, CDR2 YNFKEQ, per germline. The CDR3 is made up of 12 amino acids. With 4 bases removed from V and 8 bases from J, the gap between germline ends came to 9 bases.

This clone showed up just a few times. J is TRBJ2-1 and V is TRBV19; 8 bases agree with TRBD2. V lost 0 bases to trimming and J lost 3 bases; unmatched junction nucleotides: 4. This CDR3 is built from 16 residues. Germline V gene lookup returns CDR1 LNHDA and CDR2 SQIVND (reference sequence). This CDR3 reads CASSIDGREGYNEQFF. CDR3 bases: TGTGCCAGTAGTATAGACGGCCGGGAGGGCTACAATGAGCAGTTCTTC.

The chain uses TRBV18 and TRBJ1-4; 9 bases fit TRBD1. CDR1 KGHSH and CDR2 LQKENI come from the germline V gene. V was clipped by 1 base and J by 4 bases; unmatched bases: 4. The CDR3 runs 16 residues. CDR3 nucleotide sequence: TGTGCCAGCTCACCACGAGGACAGGGGAATAATGAAAAACTGTTTTTT. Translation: CASSPRGQGNNEKLFF.

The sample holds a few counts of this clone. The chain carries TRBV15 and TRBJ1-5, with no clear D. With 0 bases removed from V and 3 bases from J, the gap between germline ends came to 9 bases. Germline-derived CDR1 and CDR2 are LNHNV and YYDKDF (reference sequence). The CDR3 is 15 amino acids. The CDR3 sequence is CATSRDLQSNQPQHF. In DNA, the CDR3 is TGTGCCACCAGCAGAGATCTTCAGTCCAATCAGCCCCAGCATTTT.

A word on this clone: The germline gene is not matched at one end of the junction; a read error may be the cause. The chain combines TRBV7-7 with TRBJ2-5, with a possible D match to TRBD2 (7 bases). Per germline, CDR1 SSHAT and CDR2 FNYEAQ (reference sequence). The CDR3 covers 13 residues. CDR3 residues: CASKGGVQETQYF. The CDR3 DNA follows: TGTGCTAGCAAAGGGGGGGTCCAAGAGACCCAGTACTTC.

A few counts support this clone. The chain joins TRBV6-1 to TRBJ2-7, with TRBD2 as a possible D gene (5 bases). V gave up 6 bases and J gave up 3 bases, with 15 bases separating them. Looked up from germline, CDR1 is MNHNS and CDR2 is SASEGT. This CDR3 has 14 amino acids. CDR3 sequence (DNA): TGTGCCAGCAGAGAGTGGGGAGACCTCTACGAGCAGTACTTC. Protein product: CASREWGDLYEQYF.

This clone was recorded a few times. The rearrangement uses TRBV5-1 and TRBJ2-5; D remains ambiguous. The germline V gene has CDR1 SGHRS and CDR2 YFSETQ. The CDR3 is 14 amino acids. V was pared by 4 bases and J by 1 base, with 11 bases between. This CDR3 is CASSRAPPQETQYF. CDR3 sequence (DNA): TGCGCCAGCAGCAGGGCACCACCCCAAGAGACCCAGTACTTC. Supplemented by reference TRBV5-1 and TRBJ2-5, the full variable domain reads KAGVTQTPRYLIKTRGQQVTLSCSPISGHRSVSWYQQTPGQGLQFLFEYFSETQRNKGNFPGRFSGRQFSNSRSEMNVSTLELGDSALYLCASSRAPPQETQYFGPGTRLLVL.

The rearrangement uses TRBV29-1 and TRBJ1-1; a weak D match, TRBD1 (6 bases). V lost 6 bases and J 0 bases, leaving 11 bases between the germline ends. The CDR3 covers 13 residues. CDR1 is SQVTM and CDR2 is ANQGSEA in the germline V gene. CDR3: CSVKDRLNTEAFF. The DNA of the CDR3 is TGCAGCGTGAAGGACAGATTGAACACTGAAGCTTTCTTT.

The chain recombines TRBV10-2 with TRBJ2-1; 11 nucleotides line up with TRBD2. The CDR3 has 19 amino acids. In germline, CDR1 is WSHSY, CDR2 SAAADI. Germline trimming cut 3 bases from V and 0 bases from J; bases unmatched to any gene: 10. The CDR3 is CASSDPTSGTFSSYNEQFF. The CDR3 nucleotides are TGCGCCAGCAGTGACCCGACTAGCGGGACGTTCAGCTCCTACAATGAGCAGTTCTTC.

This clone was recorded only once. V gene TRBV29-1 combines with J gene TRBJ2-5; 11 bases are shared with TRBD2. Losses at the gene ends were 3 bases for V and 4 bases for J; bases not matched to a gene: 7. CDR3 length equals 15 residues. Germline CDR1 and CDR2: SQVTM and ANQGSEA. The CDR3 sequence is CSVEYSGGARETQYF. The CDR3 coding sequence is TGCAGCGTTGAGTATAGCGGGGGGGCTAGAGAGACCCAGTACTTC.

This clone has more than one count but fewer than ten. Written as DNA, the CDR3 is TGTGCCAGCAGTGAAGCTGGCCGGACCAACGTCCTGACTTTC. As protein: CASSEAGRTNVLTF. This chain connects TRBV2 to TRBJ2-6; the D is unclear. Germline V lookup: CDR1 SNHLY, CDR2 FYNNEI. Trimming pared 0 bases from V and 8 bases from J, leaving 8 bases between. The CDR3 totals 14 residues.

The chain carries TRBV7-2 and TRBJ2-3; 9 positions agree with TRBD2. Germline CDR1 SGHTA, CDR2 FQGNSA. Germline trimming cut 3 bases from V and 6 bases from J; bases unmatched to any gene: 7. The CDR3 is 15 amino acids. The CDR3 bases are TGTGCCAGCAGCTTTTATAGCGGGGGCCGGGATACGCAGTATTTT. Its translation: CASSFYSGGRDTQYF.